The present entry profiles one T cell receptor (beta chain) with its context. Germline V gene data show CDR1 as SGHRS and CDR2 as YFSETQ. J was trimmed by 10 bases and V by 3 bases; bases with no gene match: 8. The CDR3 contains 14 residues. This sample is drawn from a study of T-cell reconstitution after alpha-beta-depleted transplantation in children. Unique molecular identifiers featured in how the TCRbeta library was prepared. In TCRdb, the PCR reads were re-called with MiXCR into one record per CDR3 protein. Of under 450,000 distinct CDR3 sequences in the sample, about 16% were seen once. The rearrangement uses TRBV5-1 and TRBJ1-5, with 9 positions matching TRBD1. Sequenced here: PBMCs, mostly from graft donor cells, sampled 360 days after TCRalphabeta/CD19-depleted stem cell transplant. The TCR was taken from a boy under three years old who had a stem cell transplant for Wiskott-Aldrich syndrome, so the T cells may come from the graft donor. CDR3 region: CASSSTGGISPQHF. For the CDR3, the DNA is TGCGCCAGCAGCTCAACAGGGGGCATAAGTCCCCAGCATTTT.